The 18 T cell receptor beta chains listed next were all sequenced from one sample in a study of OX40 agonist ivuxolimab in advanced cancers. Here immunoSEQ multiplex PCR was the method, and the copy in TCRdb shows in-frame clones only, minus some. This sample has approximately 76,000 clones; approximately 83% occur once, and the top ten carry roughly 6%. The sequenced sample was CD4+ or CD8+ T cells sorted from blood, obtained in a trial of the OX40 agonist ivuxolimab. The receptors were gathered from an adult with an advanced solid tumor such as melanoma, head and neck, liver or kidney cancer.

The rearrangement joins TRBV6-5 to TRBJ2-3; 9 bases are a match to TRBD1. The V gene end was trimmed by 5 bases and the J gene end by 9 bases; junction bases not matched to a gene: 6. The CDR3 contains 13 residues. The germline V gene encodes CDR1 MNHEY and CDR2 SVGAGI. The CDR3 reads CASSTTGGSTQYF. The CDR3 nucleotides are TGTGCCAGCAGTACGACAGGGGGATCAACGCAGTATTTT.

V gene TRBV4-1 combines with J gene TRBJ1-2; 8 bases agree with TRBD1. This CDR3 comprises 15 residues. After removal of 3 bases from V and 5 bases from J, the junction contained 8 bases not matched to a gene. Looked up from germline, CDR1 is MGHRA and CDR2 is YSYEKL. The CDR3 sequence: CASSQAGTGPYGYTF. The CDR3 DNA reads TGCGCCAGCAGCCAGGCTGGGACAGGCCCTTATGGCTACACCTTC.

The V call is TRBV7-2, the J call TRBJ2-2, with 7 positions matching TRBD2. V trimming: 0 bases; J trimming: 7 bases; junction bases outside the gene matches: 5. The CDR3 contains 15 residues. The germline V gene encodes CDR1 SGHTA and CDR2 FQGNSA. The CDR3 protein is CASSLAGGGGGELFF. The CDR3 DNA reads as TGTGCCAGCAGCTTAGCCGGCGGGGGTGGCGGGGAGCTGTTTTTT.

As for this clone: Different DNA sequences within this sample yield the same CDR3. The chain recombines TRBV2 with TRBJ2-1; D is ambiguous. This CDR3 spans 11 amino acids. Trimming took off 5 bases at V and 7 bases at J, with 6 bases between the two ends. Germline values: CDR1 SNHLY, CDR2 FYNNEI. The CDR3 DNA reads TGTGCCAGCAGTCTTTATAATGAGCAGTTCTTC. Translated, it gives CASSLYNEQFF.

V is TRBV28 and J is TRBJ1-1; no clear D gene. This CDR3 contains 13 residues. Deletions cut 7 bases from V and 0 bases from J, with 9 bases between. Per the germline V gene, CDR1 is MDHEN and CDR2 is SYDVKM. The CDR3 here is CASITQMNTEAFF. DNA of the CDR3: TGTGCCAGCATTACACAGATGAACACTGAAGCTTTCTTT.

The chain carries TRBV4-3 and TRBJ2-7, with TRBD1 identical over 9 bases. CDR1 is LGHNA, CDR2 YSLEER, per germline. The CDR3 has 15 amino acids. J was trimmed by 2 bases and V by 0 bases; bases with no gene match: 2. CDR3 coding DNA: TGCGCCAGCAGCCAAGACCGGGACAGGGCCTACGAGCAGTACTTC. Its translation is CASSQDRDRAYEQYF.

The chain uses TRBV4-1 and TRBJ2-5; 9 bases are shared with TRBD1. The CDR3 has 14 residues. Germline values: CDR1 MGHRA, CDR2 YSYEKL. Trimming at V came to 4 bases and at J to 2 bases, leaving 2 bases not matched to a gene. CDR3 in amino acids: CASSPTGGQETQYF. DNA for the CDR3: TGCGCCAGCAGCCCGACAGGGGGGCAAGAGACCCAGTACTTC.

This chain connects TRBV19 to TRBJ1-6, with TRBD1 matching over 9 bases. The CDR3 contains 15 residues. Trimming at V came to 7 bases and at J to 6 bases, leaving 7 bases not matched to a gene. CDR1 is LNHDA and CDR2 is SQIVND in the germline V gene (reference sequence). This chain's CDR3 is CASTQGAMGNSPLHF. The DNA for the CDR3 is TGTGCCAGTACACAGGGGGCAATGGGTAATTCACCCCTCCACTTT.

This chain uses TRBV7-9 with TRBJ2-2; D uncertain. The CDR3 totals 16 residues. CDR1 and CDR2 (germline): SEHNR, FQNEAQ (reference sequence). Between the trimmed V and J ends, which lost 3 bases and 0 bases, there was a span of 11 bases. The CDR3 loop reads CASSLAVKPNTGELFF. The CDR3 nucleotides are TGTGCCAGCAGCTTGGCGGTTAAACCGAACACCGGGGAGCTGTTTTTT.

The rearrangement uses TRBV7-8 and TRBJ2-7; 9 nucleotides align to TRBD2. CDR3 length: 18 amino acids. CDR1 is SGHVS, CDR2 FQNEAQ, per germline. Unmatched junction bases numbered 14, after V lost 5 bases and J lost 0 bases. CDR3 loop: CASSVTTDSGGTSYEQYF. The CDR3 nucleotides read TGTGCCAGCAGCGTAACTACTGACAGCGGGGGGACCTCCTACGAGCAGTACTTC.

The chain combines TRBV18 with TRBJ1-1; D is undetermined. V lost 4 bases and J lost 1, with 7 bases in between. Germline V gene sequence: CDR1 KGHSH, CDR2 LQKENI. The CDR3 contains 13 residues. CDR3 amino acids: CASSLAGNTEAFF. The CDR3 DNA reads TGTGCCAGCTCACTAGCAGGGAACACTGAAGCTTTCTTT.

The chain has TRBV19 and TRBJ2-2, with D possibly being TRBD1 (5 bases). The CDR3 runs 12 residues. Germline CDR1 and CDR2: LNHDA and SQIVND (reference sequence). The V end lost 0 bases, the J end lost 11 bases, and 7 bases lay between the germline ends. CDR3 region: CASSIDQGELFF. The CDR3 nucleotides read TGTGCCAGTAGTATAGATCAGGGCGAGCTGTTTTTT. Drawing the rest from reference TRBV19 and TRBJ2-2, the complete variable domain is DGGITQSPKYLFRKEGQNVTLSCEQNLNHDAMYWYRQDPGQGLRLIYYSQIVNDFQKGDIAEGYSVSREKKESFPLTVTSAQKNPTAFYLCASSIDQGELFFGEGSRLTVL.

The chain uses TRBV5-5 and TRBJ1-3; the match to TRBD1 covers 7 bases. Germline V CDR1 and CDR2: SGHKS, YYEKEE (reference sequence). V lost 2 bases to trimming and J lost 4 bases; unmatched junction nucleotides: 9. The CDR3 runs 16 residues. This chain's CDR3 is CASSFRQGSIGNTIYF. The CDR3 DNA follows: TGTGCCAGCAGCTTCCGACAGGGAAGTATAGGAAACACCATATATTTT.

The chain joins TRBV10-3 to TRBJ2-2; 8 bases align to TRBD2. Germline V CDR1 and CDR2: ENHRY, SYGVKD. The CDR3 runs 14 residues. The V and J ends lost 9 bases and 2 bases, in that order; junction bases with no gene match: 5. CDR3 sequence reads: CAIPAGDNTGELFF. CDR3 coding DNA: TGTGCCATACCAGCGGGAGATAACACCGGGGAGCTGTTTTTT.

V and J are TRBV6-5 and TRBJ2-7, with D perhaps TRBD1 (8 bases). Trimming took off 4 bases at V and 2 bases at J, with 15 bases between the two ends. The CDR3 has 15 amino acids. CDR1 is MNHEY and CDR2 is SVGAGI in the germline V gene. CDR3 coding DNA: TGTGCCAGCAGTTCCACAGGGGGGGGCCCCTACGAGCAGTACTTC. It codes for CASSSTGGGPYEQYF.

CDR3 protein: CASSEARGQGNIQYF. The CDR3 region has the DNA TGTGCCAGCAGTGAAGCGCGCGGCCAGGGAAACATTCAGTACTTC. The chain couples TRBV6-1 to TRBJ2-4, with a possible D match to TRBD1 (5 bases). With 0 bases removed from V and 6 bases from J, the gap between germline ends came to 12 bases. Germline V CDR1 and CDR2: MNHNS, SASEGT. The CDR3 covers 15 residues.

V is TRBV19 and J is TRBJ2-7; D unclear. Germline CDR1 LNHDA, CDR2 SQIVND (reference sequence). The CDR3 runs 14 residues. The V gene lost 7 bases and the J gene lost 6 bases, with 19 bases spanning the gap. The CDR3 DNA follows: TGTGCCAGTACCCCGAGTGGGTATTCCGGCGAGCAGTACTTC. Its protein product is CASTPSGYSGEQYF.

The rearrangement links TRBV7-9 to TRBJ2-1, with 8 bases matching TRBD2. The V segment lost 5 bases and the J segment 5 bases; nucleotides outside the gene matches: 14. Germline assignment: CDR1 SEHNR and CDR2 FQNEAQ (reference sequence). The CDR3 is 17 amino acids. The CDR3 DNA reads TGTGCCAGCAGCCCAGAAGTCCTAGCGGGTTATGACAATGAGCAGTTCTTC. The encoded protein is CASSPEVLAGYDNEQFF. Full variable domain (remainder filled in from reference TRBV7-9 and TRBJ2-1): DTGVSQNPRHKITKRGQNVTFRCDPISEHNRLYWYRQTLGQGPEFLTYFQNEAQLEKSRLLSDRFSAERPKGSFSTLEIQRTEQGDSAMYLCASSPEVLAGYDNEQFFGPGTRLTVL.